This is a list of T cell receptor beta chains from one sample in a study of shared clonotypes between healthy human individuals. Sequencing used immunoSEQ multiplex PCR; TCRdb keeps in-frame clones, though not all of them. The sample has about 1.5 million clones; 95% to 97% are singletons. The specimen was naive CD4+ T cells sorted from blood. The receptors here all came from a man aged 25 to 40 in good health. The CDR3 runs from the conserved cysteine through the conserved F or W. Expanded clones get a size class; other rows say once, few or many, or leave the size out.

V gene	clone size	CDR3 length	J gene	CDR3 protein
TRBV7-9	few	12	TRBJ1-4	CASSPQGERLFF
TRBV5-1	.	16	TRBJ1-4	CASSLAGQSTNEKLFF
TRBV11-1	.	13	TRBJ1-1	CASSWGGFAEAFF
TRBV7-2	.	18	TRBJ2-1	CASSSPSRTVPSGTSPFF
TRBV6-1	.	14	TRBJ2-1	CASSDQGLSSKQFF
TRBV2	.	17	TRBJ1-4	CASSGPRLTPLNEKLFF
TRBV4-2	.	16	TRBJ2-1	CASSQGEGTSGNEQFF
TRBV7-8	.	17	TRBJ1-1	CASSLAGTGRRNTEAFF
TRBV7-6	.	16	TRBJ2-3	CASSLLTGALTDTQYF
TRBV19	.	16	TRBJ2-3	CASSRRRASSTDTQYF
TRBV7-2	.	14	TRBJ1-5	CASSLYLGSWPQHF
TRBV13	.	18	TRBJ2-7	CASSSSLGLAAPLYEQYF
TRBV27	.	18	TRBJ2-1	CASGSGTSGRGPYNEQFF
TRBV7-3	.	14	TRBJ2-1	CASSLMGLGNEQFF
TRBV6-5	.	14	TRBJ2-1	CASSRQGTYNEQFF
TRBV5-6	.	13	TRBJ2-3	CASSLVGVDTQYF
TRBV11-2	.	12	TRBJ2-1	CASTSGFDEQFF
TRBV7-2	once	16	TRBJ1-4	CASSFPGPSFNEKLFF
TRBV5-1	few	15	TRBJ1-2	CASSLSGTPTRGYTF
TRBV19	few	13	TRBJ2-5	CASSMLAEETQYF
TRBV28	.	14	TRBJ1-1	CASSLPSRGTEAFF
TRBV4-1	.	16	TRBJ1-2	CASSQAAQGLNYGYTF
TRBV5-1	.	15	TRBJ2-7	CASSLNSGRSYEQYF
TRBV2	.	14	TRBJ2-7	CASSPMIVGYEQYF
TRBV7-3	.	16	TRBJ1-2	CASSLGFGSGGQGYTF
TRBV29-1	.	13	TRBJ2-4	CSVVDRTKNIQYF
TRBV5-4	.	13	TRBJ2-7	CASSFWDRGMAYF
TRBV2	.	14	TRBJ1-5	CASSGQTSNQPQHF
TRBV7-9	.	16	TRBJ2-5	CASSLVPGGAQETQYF
TRBV15	.	15	TRBJ1-2	CATSRGGEDSYGYTF